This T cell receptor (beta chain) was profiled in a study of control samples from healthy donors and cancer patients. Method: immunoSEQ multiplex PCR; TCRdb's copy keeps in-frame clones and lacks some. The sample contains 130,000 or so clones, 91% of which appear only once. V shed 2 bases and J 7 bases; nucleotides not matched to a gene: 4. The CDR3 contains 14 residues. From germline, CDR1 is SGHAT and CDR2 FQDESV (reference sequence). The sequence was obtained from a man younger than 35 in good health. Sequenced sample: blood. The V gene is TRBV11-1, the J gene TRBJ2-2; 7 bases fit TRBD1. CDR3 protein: CASSLNRGDGELFF. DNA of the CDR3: TGTGCCAGCAGCTTAAACAGGGGAGACGGGGAGCTGTTTTTT.